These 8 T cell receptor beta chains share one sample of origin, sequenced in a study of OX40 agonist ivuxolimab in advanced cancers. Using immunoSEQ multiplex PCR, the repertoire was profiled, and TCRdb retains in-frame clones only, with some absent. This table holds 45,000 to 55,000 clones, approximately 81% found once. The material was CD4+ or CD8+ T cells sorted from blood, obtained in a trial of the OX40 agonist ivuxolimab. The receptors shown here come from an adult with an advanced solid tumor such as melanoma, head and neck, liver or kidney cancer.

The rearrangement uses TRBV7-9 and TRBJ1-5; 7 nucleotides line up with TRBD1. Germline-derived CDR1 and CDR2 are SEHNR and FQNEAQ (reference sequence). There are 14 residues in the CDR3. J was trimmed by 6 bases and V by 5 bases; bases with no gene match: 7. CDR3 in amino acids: CASSPGGGIQPQHF. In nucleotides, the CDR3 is TGTGCCAGCAGCCCAGGGGGGGGGATTCAGCCCCAGCATTTT.

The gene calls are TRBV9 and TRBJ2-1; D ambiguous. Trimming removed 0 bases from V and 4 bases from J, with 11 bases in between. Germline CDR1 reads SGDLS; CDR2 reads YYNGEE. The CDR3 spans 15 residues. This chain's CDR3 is CASSVGAEGYNEQFF. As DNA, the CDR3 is TGTGCCAGCAGCGTAGGGGCGGAAGGGTACAATGAGCAGTTCTTC. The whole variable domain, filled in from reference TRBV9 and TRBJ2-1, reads DSGVTQTPKHLITATGQRVTLRCSPRSGDLSVYWYQQSLDQGLQFLIQYYNGEERAKGNILERFSAQQFPDLHSELNLSSLELGDSALYFCASSVGAEGYNEQFFGPGTRLTVL.

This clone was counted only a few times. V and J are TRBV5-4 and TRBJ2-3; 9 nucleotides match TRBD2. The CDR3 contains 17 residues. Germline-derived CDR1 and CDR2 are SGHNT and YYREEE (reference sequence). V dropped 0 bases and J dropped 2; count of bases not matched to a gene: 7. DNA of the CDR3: TGTGCCAGCAGCTTGGAACCTAGCGGGGACGACACAGATACGCAGTATTTT. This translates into CASSLEPSGDDTDTQYF.

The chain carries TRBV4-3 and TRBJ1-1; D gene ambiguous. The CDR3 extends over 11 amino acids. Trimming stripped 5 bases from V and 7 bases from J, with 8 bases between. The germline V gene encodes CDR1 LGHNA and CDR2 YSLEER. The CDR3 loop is CASSYDGEAFF. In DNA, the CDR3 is TGCGCCAGCAGCTACGACGGTGAAGCTTTCTTT.

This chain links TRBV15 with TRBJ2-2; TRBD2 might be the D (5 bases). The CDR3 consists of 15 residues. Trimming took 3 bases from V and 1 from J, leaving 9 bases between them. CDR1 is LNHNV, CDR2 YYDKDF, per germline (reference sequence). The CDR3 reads CATSSGLMNTGELFF. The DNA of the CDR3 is TGTGCCACCAGCAGTGGACTGATGAACACCGGGGAGCTGTTTTTT.

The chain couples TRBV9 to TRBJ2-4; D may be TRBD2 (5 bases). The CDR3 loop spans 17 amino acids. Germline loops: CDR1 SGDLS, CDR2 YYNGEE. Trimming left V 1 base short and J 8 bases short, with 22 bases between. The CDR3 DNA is TGTGCCAGCAGCGTATTCGGTGGAGAGGGCGGTTCAGACATTCAGTACTTC. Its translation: CASSVFGGEGGSDIQYF.

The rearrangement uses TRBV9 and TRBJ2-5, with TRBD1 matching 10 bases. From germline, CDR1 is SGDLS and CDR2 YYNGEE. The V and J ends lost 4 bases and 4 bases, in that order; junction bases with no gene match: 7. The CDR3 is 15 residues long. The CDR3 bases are TGTGCCAGCAGCTTCGGGACAGGGGAGCCAGAGACCCAGTACTTC. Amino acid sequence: CASSFGTGEPETQYF.

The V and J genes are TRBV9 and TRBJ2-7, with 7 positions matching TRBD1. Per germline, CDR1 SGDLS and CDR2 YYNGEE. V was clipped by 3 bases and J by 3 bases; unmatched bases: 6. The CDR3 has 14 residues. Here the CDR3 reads CASSEGDSGYEQYF. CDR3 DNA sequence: TGTGCCAGCAGCGAGGGGGACAGTGGCTACGAGCAGTACTTC.